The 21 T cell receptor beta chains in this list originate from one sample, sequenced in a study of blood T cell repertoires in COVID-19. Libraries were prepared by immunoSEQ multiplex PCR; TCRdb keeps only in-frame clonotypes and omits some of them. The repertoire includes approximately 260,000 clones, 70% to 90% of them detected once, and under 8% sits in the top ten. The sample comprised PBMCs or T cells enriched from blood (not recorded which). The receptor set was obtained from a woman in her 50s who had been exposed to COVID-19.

The CDR3 spells CASSQVGRRVHEKLFF. CDR3 coding DNA: TGTGCCAGCAGCCAAGTTGGCAGGAGGGTGCATGAAAAACTGTTTTTT. The rearrangement links TRBV14 to TRBJ1-4; D unclear. V gave up 1 base and J gave up 6 bases, with 15 bases separating them. CDR1 is SGHDN, CDR2 FVKESK, per germline. The CDR3 covers 16 residues.

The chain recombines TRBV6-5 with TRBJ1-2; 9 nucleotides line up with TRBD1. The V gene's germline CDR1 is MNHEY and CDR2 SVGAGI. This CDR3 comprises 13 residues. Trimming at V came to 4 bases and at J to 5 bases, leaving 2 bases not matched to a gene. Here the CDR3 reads CASSWGTGYGYTF. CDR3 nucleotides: TGTGCCAGCAGTTGGGGGACAGGGTATGGCTACACCTTC.

Written as DNA, the CDR3 is TGTGCCAGCAGCCAAGCGCGGGGGCGAGGAGCTTTCTTT. Translating gives CASSQARGRGAFF. The chain carries TRBV16 and TRBJ1-1; perhaps TRBD1 as D (6 bases). V lost 2 bases to trimming and J lost 10 bases, with 14 bases between them. The CDR3 runs to 13 residues. From germline, CDR1 is KGHSY and CDR2 FQNENV.

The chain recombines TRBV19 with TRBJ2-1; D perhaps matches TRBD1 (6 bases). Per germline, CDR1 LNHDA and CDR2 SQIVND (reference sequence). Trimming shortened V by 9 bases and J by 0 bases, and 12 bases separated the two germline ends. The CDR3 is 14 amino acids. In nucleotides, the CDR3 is TGTGCCAGCAGACGAGGGGGCTCCTACAATGAGCAGTTCTTC. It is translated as CASRRGGSYNEQFF.

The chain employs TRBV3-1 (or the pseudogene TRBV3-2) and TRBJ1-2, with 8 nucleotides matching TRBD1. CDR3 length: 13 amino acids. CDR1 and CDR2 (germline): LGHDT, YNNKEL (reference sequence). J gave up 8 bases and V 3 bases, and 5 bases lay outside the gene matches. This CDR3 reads CASSHDRGGGYTF. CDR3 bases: TGTGCCAGCAGCCATGACAGGGGAGGAGGCTACACCTTC.

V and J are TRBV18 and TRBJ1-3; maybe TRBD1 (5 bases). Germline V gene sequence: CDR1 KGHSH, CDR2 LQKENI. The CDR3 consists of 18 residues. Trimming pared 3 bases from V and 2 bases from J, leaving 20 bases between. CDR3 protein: CASSPLAPRGGTGNTIYF. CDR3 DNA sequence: TGTGCCAGCTCACCGCTCGCGCCGCGGGGGGGTACTGGAAACACCATATATTTT.

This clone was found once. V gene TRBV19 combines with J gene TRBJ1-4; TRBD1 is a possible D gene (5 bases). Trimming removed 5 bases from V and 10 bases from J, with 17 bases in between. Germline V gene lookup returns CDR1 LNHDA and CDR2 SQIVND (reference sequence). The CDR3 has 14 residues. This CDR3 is CASSSHRSGGKLFF. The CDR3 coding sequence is TGTGCCAGTAGTTCCCATCGGTCCGGGGGAAAACTGTTTTTT.

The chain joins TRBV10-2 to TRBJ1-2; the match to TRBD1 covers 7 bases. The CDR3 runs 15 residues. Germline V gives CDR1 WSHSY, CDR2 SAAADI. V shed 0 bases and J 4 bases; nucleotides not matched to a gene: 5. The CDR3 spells CASSESTDRPYGYTF. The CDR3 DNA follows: TGCGCCAGCAGTGAGTCCACGGACAGGCCCTATGGCTACACCTTC.

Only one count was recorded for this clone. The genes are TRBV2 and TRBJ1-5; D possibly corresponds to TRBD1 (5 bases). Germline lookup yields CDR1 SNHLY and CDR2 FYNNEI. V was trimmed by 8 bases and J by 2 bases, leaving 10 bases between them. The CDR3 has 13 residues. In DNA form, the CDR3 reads TGTGCCAGCGGGGGGTACGGCAATCAGCCCCAGCATTTT. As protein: CASGGYGNQPQHF.

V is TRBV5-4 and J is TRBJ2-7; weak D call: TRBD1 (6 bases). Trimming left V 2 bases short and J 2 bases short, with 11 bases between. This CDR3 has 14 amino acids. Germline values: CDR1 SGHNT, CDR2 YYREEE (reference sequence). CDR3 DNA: TGTGCCAGCAGCTTCGGTACAGGGACCTACGAGCAGTACTTC. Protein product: CASSFGTGTYEQYF. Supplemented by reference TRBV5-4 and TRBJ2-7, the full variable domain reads ETGVTQSPTHLIKTRGQQVTLRCSSQSGHNTVSWYQQALGQGPQFIFQYYREEENGRGNFPPRFSGLQFPNYSSELNVNALELDDSALYLCASSFGTGTYEQYFGPGTRLTVT.

The CDR3 DNA sequence: TGTGCCAGCAGTGAACGCCAGGGGAGGGATGGCTACACCTTC. Protein sequence: CASSERQGRDGYTF. This chain uses TRBV6-1 with TRBJ1-2, with a weak D call TRBD1 (6 bases). CDR3 length: 14 residues. The germline V and J ends were trimmed by 2 bases and 6 bases, with 13 bases remaining between them. Per the germline V gene, CDR1 is MNHNS and CDR2 is SASEGT.

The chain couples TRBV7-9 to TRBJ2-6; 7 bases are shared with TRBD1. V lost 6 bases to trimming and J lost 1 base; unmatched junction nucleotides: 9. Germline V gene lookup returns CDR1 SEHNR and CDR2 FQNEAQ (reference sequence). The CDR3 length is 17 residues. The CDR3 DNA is TGTGCCAGCAGACTTGGACAGGCCCTGTCTGGGGCCAACGTCCTGACTTTC. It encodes CASRLGQALSGANVLTF.

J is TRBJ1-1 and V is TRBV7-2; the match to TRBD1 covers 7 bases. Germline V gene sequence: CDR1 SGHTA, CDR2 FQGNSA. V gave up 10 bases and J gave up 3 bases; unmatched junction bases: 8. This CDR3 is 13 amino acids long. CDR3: CATQNRGYTEAFF. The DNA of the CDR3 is TGTGCCACCCAAAACAGGGGCTACACTGAAGCTTTCTTT.

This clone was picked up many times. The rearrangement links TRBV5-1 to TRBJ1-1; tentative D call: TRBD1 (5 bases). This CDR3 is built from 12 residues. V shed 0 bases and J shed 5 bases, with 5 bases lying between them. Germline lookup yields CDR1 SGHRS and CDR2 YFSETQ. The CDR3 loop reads CASSLEGTEAFF. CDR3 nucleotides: TGCGCCAGCAGCTTGGAGGGGACTGAAGCTTTCTTT.

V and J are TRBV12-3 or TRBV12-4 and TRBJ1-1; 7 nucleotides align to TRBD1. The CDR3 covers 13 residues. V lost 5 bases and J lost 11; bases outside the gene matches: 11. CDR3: CASSPGGSGGAFF. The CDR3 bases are TGTGCCAGCAGTCCAGGGGGGTCGGGGGGGGCTTTCTTT.

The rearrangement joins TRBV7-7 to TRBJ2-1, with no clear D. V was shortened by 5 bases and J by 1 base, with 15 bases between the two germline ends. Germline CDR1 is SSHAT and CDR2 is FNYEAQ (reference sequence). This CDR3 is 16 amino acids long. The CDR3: CASSLRLSKSYNEQFF. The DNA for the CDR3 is TGTGCCAGCAGCCTAAGACTCTCGAAGTCCTACAATGAGCAGTTCTTC.

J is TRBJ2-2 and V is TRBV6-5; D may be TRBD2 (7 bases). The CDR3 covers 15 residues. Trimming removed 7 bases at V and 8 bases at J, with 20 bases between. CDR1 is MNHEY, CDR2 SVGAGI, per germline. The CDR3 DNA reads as TGTGCCAGCAAATTGGGGGGGGCCCTTTTAGGGGAGCTGTTTTTT. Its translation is CASKLGGALLGELFF.

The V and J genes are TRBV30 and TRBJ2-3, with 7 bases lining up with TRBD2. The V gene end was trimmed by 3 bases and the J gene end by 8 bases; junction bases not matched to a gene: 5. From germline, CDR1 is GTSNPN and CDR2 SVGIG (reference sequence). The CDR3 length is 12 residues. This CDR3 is CAWRRGGGTQYF. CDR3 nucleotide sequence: TGTGCCTGGAGGAGGGGCGGGGGTACGCAGTATTTT.

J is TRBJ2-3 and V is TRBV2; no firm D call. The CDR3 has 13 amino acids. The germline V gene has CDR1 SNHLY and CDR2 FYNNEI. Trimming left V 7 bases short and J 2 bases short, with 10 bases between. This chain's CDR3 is CASKMRYTDTQYF. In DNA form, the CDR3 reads TGTGCCAGCAAAATGCGGTACACAGATACGCAGTATTTT.

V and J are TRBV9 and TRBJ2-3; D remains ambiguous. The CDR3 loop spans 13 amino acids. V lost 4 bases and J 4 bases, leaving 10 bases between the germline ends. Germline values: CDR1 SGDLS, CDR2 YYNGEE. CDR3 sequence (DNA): TGTGCCAGCAGCTCCCAGAACGCAGATACGCAGTATTTT. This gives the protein CASSSQNADTQYF.

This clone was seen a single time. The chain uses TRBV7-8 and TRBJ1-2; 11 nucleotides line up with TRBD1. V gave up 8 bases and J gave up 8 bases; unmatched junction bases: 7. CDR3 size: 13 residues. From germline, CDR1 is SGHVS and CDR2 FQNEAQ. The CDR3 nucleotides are TGTGCCAGCCTCTCGGGGACAGGGGGGGGCTACACCTTC. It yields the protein CASLSGTGGGYTF.